This TCR beta chain derives from a study of CD8 T cells in Susac syndrome. Whole-study findings and limits: Acknowledgment was made by the study that its TCR sequencing and HLA analysis involved a relatively small number of individuals.

As concerns this clonotype: The antigen is undetermined.

The CDR3 is 11 residues long. CDR1 is DFQATT, CDR2 SNEGSKA, per germline (reference sequence). Trimming left V 3 bases short and J 2 bases short, with 5 bases between. The authors reverse transcribed roughly 0.5 to 1 ug RNA with random hexamers. An immunoSEQ multiplex PCR amplified TCR beta CDR3 over 54 Vbeta and 13 Jbeta. TCRdb independently ran MiXCR on the immunoSEQ multiplex PCR reads; one entry per CDR3 protein. There are 250,000 to 300,000 distinct CDR3 sequences in the sample; roughly 90% occur only once, and 0.18% lies in the top ten. The sequenced sample consisted of CD8+ T cells from PBMCs. The rearrangement joins TRBV20-1 to TRBJ2-7; D is undetermined. The sequence was collected from a human donor with multiple sclerosis. The CDR3 loop is CSASPTYEQYF. In nucleotides, the CDR3 is TGCAGTGCTAGCCCCACCTACGAGCAGTACTTC.